The source of this T cell receptor (beta chain) is a study of cytomegalovirus exposure and HLA in healthy donors. Data came from immunoSEQ multiplex PCR; TCRdb stores just in-frame clones and leaves some out. The sample lists about 82,000 clones, 95% seen once, with 0.69% in the top ten. Losses at the gene ends were 6 bases for V and 4 bases for J; bases not matched to a gene: 13. CDR3 length: 16 amino acids. Germline loops: CDR1 SNHLY, CDR2 FYNNEI. The sample taken for sequencing was PBMCs. This chain uses TRBV2 with TRBJ1-2, with 8 bases that match TRBD1. This receptor was obtained from a woman aged 18-35 years in good health and CMV-seronegative. CDR3 residues: CASSDISQGAGYGYTF. CDR3 coding DNA: TGTGCCAGCAGCGACATTTCCCAGGGGGCTGGCTATGGCTACACCTTC.